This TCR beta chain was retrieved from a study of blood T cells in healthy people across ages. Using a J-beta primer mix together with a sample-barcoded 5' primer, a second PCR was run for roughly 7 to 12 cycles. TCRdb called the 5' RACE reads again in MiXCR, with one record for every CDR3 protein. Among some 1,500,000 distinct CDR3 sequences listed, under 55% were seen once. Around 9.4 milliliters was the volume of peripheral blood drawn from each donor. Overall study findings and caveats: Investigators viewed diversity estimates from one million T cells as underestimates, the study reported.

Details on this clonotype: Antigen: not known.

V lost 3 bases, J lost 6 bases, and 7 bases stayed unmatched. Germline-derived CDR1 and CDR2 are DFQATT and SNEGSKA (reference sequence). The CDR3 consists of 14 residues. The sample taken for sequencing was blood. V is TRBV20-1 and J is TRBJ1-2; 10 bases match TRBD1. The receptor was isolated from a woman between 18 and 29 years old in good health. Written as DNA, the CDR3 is TGCAGTGCTAGTTTTCGACAGGGGGCGCATGGCTACACCTTC. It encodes CSASFRQGAHGYTF.